This is a list of T cell receptor beta chains from one sample in a study of T cells after yellow fever vaccination. A single record per CDR3 protein comes from TCRdb applying MiXCR to the 5' RACE reads. The sample has about 320,000 distinct CDR3 sequences, around 11% seen once. This sample comprised CD4+ T cells sorted from PBMCs, obtained 45 days after the yellow fever booster vaccination. The source of these receptors is a man aged 18 to 30 who received the YFV17D yellow fever vaccine. CDR3s include the opening cysteine and the closing phenylalanine or tryptophan. Fields, in order: V gene, D gene, clone size, J gene, CDR3 protein, CDR3 DNA. The D gene is left open where the match is weak. For some rows the clone size is stated as once, few or many, or as a class when expanded; others skip it.

TRBV7-8	-	-	TRBJ2-1	CASTRRLYNEQFF	TGTGCCAGCACCCGACGACTCTACAATGAGCAGTTCTTC
TRBV12-3/TRBV12-4	TRBD1	-	TRBJ1-5	CASSFRDRLGEQPQHF	TGTGCCAGCAGTTTCCGGGACAGGTTGGGAGAGCAGCCCCAGCATTTT
TRBV10-3	TRBD2	few	TRBJ2-1	CAISGSGGNEQFF	TGTGCCATCAGTGGTAGCGGGGGCAATGAGCAGTTCTTC
TRBV28	-	few	TRBJ1-1	CASSPREAGAFF	TGTGCCAGCAGTCCTAGGGAGGCAGGCGCTTTCTTT
TRBV29-1	-	many	TRBJ1-1	CSVEDPQGMDTEAFF	TGCAGCGTTGAAGATCCCCAGGGAATGGACACTGAAGCTTTCTTT
TRBV20-1	-	-	TRBJ1-2	CSARSPLGYGYTF	TGCAGTGCTAGATCACCCTTAGGCTATGGCTACACCTTC
TRBV7-6	TRBD2	many	TRBJ2-5	CASSRRDGSGGRETQYF	TGTGCCAGCAGCCGAAGGGATGGTAGCGGGGGGCGGGAGACCCAGTACTTC
TRBV12-3/TRBV12-4	TRBD1	many	TRBJ1-1	CASSPGQGMTEAFF	TGTGCCAGCAGTCCCGGACAGGGGATGACTGAAGCTTTCTTT
TRBV12-3/TRBV12-4	TRBD1	many	TRBJ1-5	CASSRTGGRNQPQHF	TGTGCCAGCAGCCGGACAGGGGGTAGGAATCAGCCCCAGCATTTT
TRBV27	-	-	TRBJ1-1	CASSLGAVGNTEAFF	TGTGCCAGCAGTTTAGGGGCGGTGGGGAACACTGAAGCTTTCTTT
TRBV7-2	-	many	TRBJ2-3	CASSQRQGGDTQYF	TGTGCCAGCAGCCAAAGACAGGGAGGGGATACGCAGTATTTT
TRBV29-1	TRBD1	few	TRBJ1-2	CSVQQGANYGYTF	TGCAGCGTCCAGCAGGGGGCTAACTATGGCTACACCTTC
TRBV18	-	-	TRBJ1-5	CASSPTTLGGTSNQPQHF	TGTGCCAGCTCACCCACCACCTTGGGAGGTACGAGCAATCAGCCCCAGCATTTT
TRBV6-6	TRBD1	-	TRBJ2-2	CASSYSYRGITGELFF	TGTGCCAGCAGTTACTCTTACAGGGGTATCACCGGGGAGCTGTTTTTT
TRBV9	-	-	TRBJ2-3	CASTLGLTTDTQYF	TGTGCCAGCACCCTAGGGCTGACCACAGATACGCAGTATTTT
TRBV10-3	TRBD2	few	TRBJ2-3	CAMGTSGTDTQYF	TGTGCCATGGGGACTAGCGGCACAGATACGCAGTATTTT
TRBV27	-	few	TRBJ1-2	CASSLQGNEGYTF	TGTGCCAGCAGTTTACAAGGGAATGAGGGCTACACCTTC
TRBV5-4	TRBD1	few	TRBJ2-4	CASSRGQGEDIQYF	TGTGCCAGCAGCAGGGGACAGGGAGAAGACATTCAGTACTTC
TRBV7-9	-	many	TRBJ1-4	CASTLGRSNEKLFF	TGTGCCAGCACCCTGGGACGGAGTAATGAAAAACTGTTTTTT
TRBV6-2/TRBV6-3	-	-	TRBJ1-1	CASTPAGNTEAFF	TGTGCCAGCACCCCCGCAGGTAACACTGAAGCTTTCTTT
TRBV6-2/TRBV6-3	TRBD1	few	TRBJ1-5	CATKPQGGNQPQHF	TGTGCCACCAAACCCCAGGGGGGAAATCAGCCCCAGCATTTT
TRBV6-2/TRBV6-3	TRBD2	few	TRBJ2-1	CASSYSTRGGRDEQFF	TGTGCCAGCAGTTACTCCACCCGCGGGGGGCGGGATGAGCAGTTCTTC
TRBV7-2	TRBD2	many	TRBJ2-3	CASSRQAGSTDTQYF	TGTGCCAGCAGCCGACAAGCGGGGAGCACAGATACGCAGTATTTT
TRBV7-2	TRBD1	many	TRBJ1-5	CASSLGQGLQPQHF	TGTGCCAGCAGCTTAGGACAGGGGCTTCAGCCCCAGCATTTT
TRBV30	-	-	TRBJ2-3	CAWSVLGTDTQYF	TGTGCCTGGAGTGTTCTAGGGACAGATACGCAGTATTTT
TRBV24-1	-	few	TRBJ1-1	CATRDDQNTEAFF	TGTGCCACCAGGGACGACCAAAACACTGAAGCTTTCTTT
TRBV28	TRBD2	-	TRBJ2-3	CASTGTSGGQDTQYF	TGTGCCAGCACCGGGACTAGCGGGGGGCAGGATACGCAGTATTTT
TRBV5-1	-	-	TRBJ2-3	CASSSWAPQGKQYF	TGCGCCAGCAGCAGCTGGGCCCCCCAAGGGAAGCAGTATTTT
TRBV7-2	-	-	TRBJ2-2	CASSSGPDTGELFF	TGTGCCAGCAGCTCCGGACCAGACACCGGGGAGCTGTTTTTT
TRBV9	TRBD1	-	TRBJ2-1	CASSPRQGSSYNEQFF	TGTGCCAGCAGCCCTAGACAGGGGAGCTCCTACAATGAGCAGTTCTTC
TRBV29-1	-	-	TRBJ2-1	CSGRRSRAHEQFF	TGCAGCGGCCGAAGGTCCAGGGCCCATGAGCAGTTCTTC
TRBV7-9	-	-	TRBJ2-1	CASSLEGRGGFF	TGTGCCAGCAGCTTAGAAGGCAGGGGTGGGTTCTTC
TRBV7-2	-	-	TRBJ1-2	CASGTPALYGYTF	TGTGCCAGCGGCACCCCAGCCCTCTATGGCTACACCTTC